This TCR beta chain was retrieved from a study of T cell changes during pregnancy in multiple sclerosis. The CDR3 consists of 18 residues. Unmatched junction bases numbered 15, after V lost 0 bases and J lost 6 bases. Germline V gene lookup returns CDR1 LGHNT and CDR2 FRNRAP. Profiling relied on immunoSEQ multiplex PCR, and the TCRdb table lists in-frame clones only, not all of them. The repertoire includes 58,000 or so clones, approximately 91% of them detected once, and 1.8% sits in the top ten. The V and J genes are TRBV12-5 and TRBJ1-2; the match to TRBD1 covers 8 bases. This TCR came from a female donor with multiple sclerosis, enrolled in a pregnancy study. The specimen comprised peripheral blood, sampled after pregnancy. The CDR3 DNA is TGTGCTAGTGGTTTGGTTCAGGGGGCCCGGATTTCTTCGGATGGCTACACCTTC. Amino acids: CASGLVQGARISSDGYTF. The full variable domain, in which reference TRBV12-5 and TRBJ1-2 provide the parts outside the CDR3, is DARVTQTPRHKVTEMGQEVTMRCQPILGHNTVFWYRQTMMQGLELLAYFRNRAPLDDSGMPKDRFSAEMPDATLATLKIQPSEPRDSAVYFCASGLVQGARISSDGYTFGSGTRLTVV.